This TCR beta chain came from a study of response to subunit inactivated influenza vaccine. This CDR3 comprises 14 residues. V was pared by 2 bases and J by 6 bases, with 5 bases of the junction left unmatched. The germline CDR1 and CDR2 sequences are KGHDR and SFDVKD. Each CDR3 protein gets one entry after TCRdb re-called the RT-PCR reads with MiXCR. Among some 540,000 distinct CDR3 sequences, under 30% were seen once, and the ten largest hold 2.5% to 3%. These data are also associated with another study on T cells expressing NK-cell markers. From that paper: Synthesis of TCR beta cDNA relied on 5'RACE template switching carrying UMIs. Sorted CD3+CD56+NKG2C+, CD3+CD56+NKG2C- and CD3+CD56-NKG2C+ T cells provided the TCR beta repertoires. Most of the eight sequenced donors were HCMV-seropositive; one was seronegative. No clear determination of HCMV specificity was made for expanded NKG2C+ T cell clones.

The sequence derives from a man over 45 who received an inactivated influenza vaccine. The sample in question was CD4+ T cells sorted from PBMCs, obtained about 13 days after vaccination. The genes are TRBV24-1 and TRBJ2-7; TRBD2 agrees at 8 bases. The CDR3 DNA sequence: TGTGCCACCAGTGATTCGAGCGGGAGTTTCGAGCAGTACTTC. Its translation: CATSDSSGSFEQYF.